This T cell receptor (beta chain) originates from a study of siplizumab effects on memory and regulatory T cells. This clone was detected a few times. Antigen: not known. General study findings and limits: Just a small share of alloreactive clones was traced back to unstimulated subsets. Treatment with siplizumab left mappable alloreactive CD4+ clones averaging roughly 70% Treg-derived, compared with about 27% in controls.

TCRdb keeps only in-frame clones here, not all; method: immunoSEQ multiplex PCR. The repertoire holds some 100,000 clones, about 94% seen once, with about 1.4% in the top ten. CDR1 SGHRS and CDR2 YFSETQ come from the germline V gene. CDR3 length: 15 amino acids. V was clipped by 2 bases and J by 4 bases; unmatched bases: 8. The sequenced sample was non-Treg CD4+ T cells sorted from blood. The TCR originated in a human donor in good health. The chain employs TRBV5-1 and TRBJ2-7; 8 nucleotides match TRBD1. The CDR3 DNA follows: TGCGCCAGCAGCTTTGCAGGGGGCGCGATATACGAGCAGTACTTC. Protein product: CASSFAGGAIYEQYF.